Listed below are T cell receptor beta chains from one sample, sequenced in a study of yellow fever vaccine responses in identical twins. TCRdb itself ran the RT-PCR reads through MiXCR, one entry per CDR3 protein. The repertoire consists of roughly 18,000 distinct CDR3 sequences, with 55% to 65% occurring once and the leading ten covering more than 7.5%. This specimen was T cells from blood (PBMCs), unsorted or a sorted subset (not recorded which), taken before or after yellow fever vaccination (not recorded which). The receptors derive from a young woman who received the yellow fever vaccine. CDR3s include the opening cysteine and the closing phenylalanine or tryptophan. D genes are given only for firm matches. Size values are once, few and many counts, or a class for expanded clones, and some rows have none.

CDR3	DNA	size	V	J	D
CASSLVLTGEQYF	TGTGCCAGCAGCTTAGTTCTGACCGGCGAGCAGTACTTC	-	TRBV11-1	TRBJ2-7	-
CASSYTYNEQFF	TGTGCCAGCAGTTACACTTACAATGAGCAATTCTTC	-	TRBV28	TRBJ2-1	-
CASRPAGDSTNEKLFF	TGTGCCAGCAGACCCGCGGGGGATTCAACTAATGAAAAACTGTTTTTT	few	TRBV28	TRBJ1-4	-
CASSHYGVSTDTQYF	TGCGCCAGCAGTCATTACGGGGTTAGCACAGATACGCAGTATTTT	-	TRBV23-1	TRBJ2-3	-
CASRETGSPTEAFF	TGTGCCAGCAGAGAGACAGGGTCCCCCACTGAAGCTTTCTTT	-	TRBV2	TRBJ1-1	TRBD1
CSVDLTGGKGYTF	TGCAGCGTTGATCTGACCGGTGGGAAGGGCTACACCTTC	-	TRBV29-1	TRBJ1-2	-
CASSMGTSGGIQPQHF	TGCGCCAGCAGCATGGGGACCTCCGGAGGCATCCAGCCCCAGCATTTT	-	TRBV4-1	TRBJ1-5	-
CASSEVRLAVYNEQFF	TGTGCCAGCAGTGAAGTACGACTAGCAGTTTACAATGAGCAGTTCTTC	-	TRBV2	TRBJ2-1	TRBD2
CASSLGAGLRETQYF	TGTGCCAGCAGCTTGGGGGCAGGGCTAAGGGAGACCCAGTACTTC	-	TRBV11-3	TRBJ2-5	-
CASTAPNKNIQYF	TGCGCCAGCACCGCACCGAATAAAAACATTCAGTACTTC	-	TRBV5-1	TRBJ2-4	-
CATSRHNNTYEQYF	TGTGCCACCAGTCGACATAACAATACCTACGAGCAGTACTTC	-	TRBV24-1	TRBJ2-7	-
CASSLGARAYNEQFF	TGTGCCAGCAGCTTGGGGGCGAGGGCCTACAATGAGCAGTTCTTC	once	TRBV5-5	TRBJ2-1	-
CASRNGGPLRWQYF	TGTGCCAGCAGAAATGGGGGCCCCCTGCGATGGCAGTACTTC	-	TRBV14	TRBJ2-7	-
CASSEVTGTSGRTLYEQYF	TGTGCCAGCAGTGAAGTTACCGGGACTAGCGGGAGGACGCTTTACGAGCAGTACTTC	few	TRBV2	TRBJ2-7	TRBD2
CASTPWISGVYAETQYF	TGTGCCAGCACCCCCTGGATTAGCGGGGTTTACGCGGAGACCCAGTACTTC	-	TRBV7-9	TRBJ2-5	TRBD2
CATSRVSQGWDYGYTF	TGTGCCACCAGCAGAGTCTCCCAGGGGTGGGACTATGGCTACACCTTC	-	TRBV15	TRBJ1-2	-
CASTSTDTQYF	TGTGCCAGCACTAGCACAGATACGCAGTATTTT	-	TRBV2	TRBJ2-3	-
CASSLAGDRGHGYTF	TGTGCCAGCAGCTTAGCAGGGGACAGGGGGCACGGCTACACCTTC	-	TRBV7-9	TRBJ1-2	TRBD1
CASSWRMGQPQHF	TGTGCCAGCAGCTGGAGGATGGGGCAGCCCCAGCATTTT	-	TRBV11-2	TRBJ1-5	-
CASRLAPRLAGVLSYEQYF	TGTGCAAGTCGCTTAGCCCCTCGACTAGCGGGAGTTCTATCCTACGAGCAGTACTTC	-	TRBV12-2	TRBJ2-7	-
CASSRPETRLYEQYF	TGTGCCAGCAGCCGCCCCGAGACTAGACTCTACGAGCAGTACTTC	-	TRBV28	TRBJ2-7	-
CASSLSAANTGELFF	TGTGCCAGCAGTTTATCTGCGGCGAACACCGGGGAGCTGTTTTTT	-	TRBV28	TRBJ2-2	-
CASSVTGAGANVLTF	TGTGCCAGTAGTGTTACAGGGGCTGGGGCCAACGTCCTGACTTTC	-	TRBV19	TRBJ2-6	TRBD1
CASSYGGLSSNQPQHF	TGTGCCAGCAGTTACGGGGGGCTGAGTAGCAATCAGCCCCAGCATTTT	once	TRBV6-2/TRBV6-3	TRBJ1-5	-
CAISESRSGNRSSYNSPLHF	TGTGCCATCAGTGAGTCAAGATCTGGCAACCGTAGCTCCTATAATTCACCCCTCCACTTT	few	TRBV10-3	TRBJ1-6	-
CSAPKDRGGIRPQVQPQHF	TGCAGTGCCCCCAAGGACAGGGGAGGGATTCGGCCCCAAGTTCAGCCCCAGCATTTT	-	TRBV20-1	TRBJ1-5	TRBD1
CSVAPSENGAGELFF	TGCAGCGTTGCCCCTTCCGAGAATGGGGCCGGGGAGCTGTTTTTT	few	TRBV29-1	TRBJ2-2	-
CASSYSGGGNQPQHF	TGTGCCAGCAGTTACTCAGGGGGAGGCAATCAGCCCCAGCATTTT	-	TRBV6-2/TRBV6-3	TRBJ1-5	-
CASSRTSGAQETQYF	TGTGCCAGCAGCAGGACTAGCGGGGCCCAAGAGACCCAGTACTTC	-	TRBV7-2	TRBJ2-5	TRBD2
CASSRAGNSPLHF	TGTGCCAGCAGTCGGGCAGGGAATTCACCCCTCCACTTT	few	TRBV11-3	TRBJ1-6	-
CASSRQGQLPPNTEAFF	TGTGCCAGCAGTCGACAGGGCCAACTTCCCCCCAACACTGAAGCTTTCTTT	-	TRBV2	TRBJ1-1	TRBD1
CASSSVWRQQTTISYNEQFF	TGTGCCAGCAGTTCCGTCTGGCGGCAACAGACTACAATCTCCTACAATGAGCAGTTCTTC	-	TRBV12-3/TRBV12-4	TRBJ2-1	-
CASSPTGEWSPLHF	TGTGCCAGCAGTCCGACAGGGGAGTGGTCACCCCTCCACTTT	-	TRBV25-1	TRBJ1-6	TRBD1
CSVESGPATETQYF	TGCAGCGTTGAATCGGGACCGGCCACGGAGACCCAGTACTTC	-	TRBV29-1	TRBJ2-5	-
CASSPKKQGPDQPQHF	TGTGCCAGCTCACCGAAGAAACAGGGTCCCGATCAGCCCCAGCATTTT	-	TRBV18	TRBJ1-5	-
CASSSPSAQETQYF	TGCGCCAGCAGCTCCCCTAGCGCCCAAGAGACCCAGTACTTC	-	TRBV5-1	TRBJ2-5	-
CSALTGGTGDTQYF	TGCAGCGCCTTGACGGGGGGAACTGGAGATACGCAGTATTTT	-	TRBV29-1	TRBJ2-3	TRBD2
CASSLGAGGLSYNEQFF	TGTGCCAGCAGCTTAGGGGCGGGGGGGCTTTCCTACAATGAGCAGTTTTTC	-	TRBV7-6	TRBJ2-1	TRBD2
CSVETGIGTDTQYF	TGCAGCGTTGAGACGGGGATTGGCACAGATACGCAGTATTTT	-	TRBV29-1	TRBJ2-3	-
CASSIETLANEKLFF	TGTGCCAGCAGTATCGAGACCCTGGCTAATGAAAAACTGTTTTTT	-	TRBV2	TRBJ1-4	-
CASSKSPPGEHNEQFF	TGCGCCAGCAGCAAAAGTCCCCCGGGAGAGCACAATGAGCAGTTCTTC	-	TRBV4-1	TRBJ2-1	-
CATSETSGQETQYF	TGTGCCACCAGTGAGACTAGCGGACAAGAGACCCAGTACTTC	few	TRBV24-1	TRBJ2-5	TRBD2
CASSLGQENNEQFF	TGCGCCAGCAGCTTGGGACAGGAAAACAATGAGCAGTTCTTC	-	TRBV5-1	TRBJ2-1	-
CASSHGPGEQFF	TGTGCCAGCAGCCACGGACCGGGTGAGCAGTTCTTC	-	TRBV11-3	TRBJ2-1	-
CASSLFPLGTEAFF	TGTGCCAGCAGTTTATTCCCGTTGGGTACTGAAGCTTTCTTT	few	TRBV27	TRBJ1-1	-
CASSPGTGGSTNTGELFF	TGCGCCAGCAGCCCCGGGACAGGGGGCTCGACGAACACCGGGGAGCTGTTTTTT	-	TRBV5-1	TRBJ2-2	TRBD1
CASSQGLRGEGYTF	TGTGCCAGCAGCCAAGGTCTCCGGGGGGAAGGCTACACCTTC	-	TRBV14	TRBJ1-2	-
CASTEGAANQPQHF	TGTGCCAGCACCGAGGGGGCAGCAAATCAGCCCCAGCATTTT	-	TRBV12-3/TRBV12-4	TRBJ1-5	TRBD1
CASSQARLVWWLSIYEQYF	TGTGCCAGCAGCCAAGCTAGACTAGTTTGGTGGCTTTCAATTTACGAGCAGTACTTC	few	TRBV3-1	TRBJ2-7	-
CASSTGPLMGNTEAFF	TGTGCCAGCAGTACCGGGCCCCTGATGGGGAACACTGAAGCTTTCTTT	few	TRBV12-3/TRBV12-4	TRBJ1-1	-
CSANDIAGGDEQYF	TGCAGTGCTAATGACATAGCGGGAGGGGACGAGCAGTACTTC	-	TRBV20-1	TRBJ2-7	TRBD2
CSVEKPHSGRSSSYNEQFF	TGCAGCGTTGAGAAGCCCCACAGCGGGAGGTCCAGCTCCTACAATGAGCAGTTCTTC	-	TRBV29-1	TRBJ2-1	TRBD2
CASSWDRGIHGYTF	TGTGCCAGCAGTTGGGACAGGGGTATACATGGCTACACCTTC	few	TRBV28	TRBJ1-2	TRBD1
CASSYSGRGNMNTEAFF	TGTGCCAGCAGTTATAGTGGCCGGGGAAACATGAACACTGAAGCTTTCTTT	few	TRBV6-9	TRBJ1-1	-
CASSKGLPTDTQYF	TGTGCCAGCAGTAAGGGGCTCCCAACAGATACGCAGTATTTT	-	TRBV2	TRBJ2-3	-